This TCR beta chain appears in the sequencing data of a study of T cell changes during pregnancy in multiple sclerosis. Produced via immunoSEQ multiplex PCR; TCRdb's table is partial and in-frame only. The sample holds 71,000 or so clones, approximately 94% seen once. The TCR originated in a female donor with multiple sclerosis, enrolled in a pregnancy study. Sequenced material: peripheral blood, taken in the third trimester of pregnancy.

The CDR3 sequence: CASSIGDTRETQYF. In nucleotides, the CDR3 is TGTGCCAGCTCGATAGGGGACACCAGAGAGACCCAGTACTTC. The chain couples TRBV2 to TRBJ2-5; TRBD1 is a possible D gene (6 bases). V was pared by 8 bases and J by 4 bases, with 17 bases between. The CDR3 extends over 14 amino acids. Germline values: CDR1 SNHLY, CDR2 FYNNEI. The full variable domain, its missing parts supplied by reference TRBV2 and TRBJ2-5, is EPEVTQTPSHQVTQMGQEVILRCVPISNHLYFYWYRQILGQKVEFLVSFYNNEISEKSEIFDDQFSVERPDGSNFTLKIRSTKLEDSAMYFCASSIGDTRETQYFGPGTRLLVL.